Listed below are T cell receptor beta chains from one sample, sequenced in a study of T cells expressing NK-cell markers. One entry per CDR3 protein, without DNA, is what TCRdb gives after re-calling the 5' RACE reads. Its table records about 260,000 distinct CDR3 sequences. What was sequenced was blood T cells: a sorted CD56 or NKG2C T cell subset, CD4+ or CD8+ T cells, or bulk PBMC T cells (not recorded which). Source of these receptors: a man aged 18 to 29 in good health. Both conserved end residues are part of each CDR3. The order of the fields is J gene, V gene, CDR3 protein.

TRBJ2-2 | TRBV10-3 | CATAGDSGELFF
TRBJ2-7 | TRBV20-1 | CSAPHHSEQYF
TRBJ1-1 | TRBV29-1 | CSVAKYQQGAKNTEAFF
TRBJ2-3 | TRBV6-5 | CASSYGSGVNTDTQYF
TRBJ1-2 | TRBV20-1 | CSARGDRGSYDYGYTF
TRBJ2-3 | TRBV29-1 | CSVEGRQADTQYF
TRBJ1-2 | TRBV4-2 | CASSTGLNSLNYGYTF
TRBJ2-7 | TRBV6-1 | CASRKVPGQSSYEQYF
TRBJ2-3 | TRBV10-3 | CAISDGGIPSGDTQYF
TRBJ1-1 | TRBV12-3/TRBV12-4 | CASSLAGGINTEAFF
TRBJ1-1 | TRBV25-1 | CATSTGGTEAFF
TRBJ1-2 | TRBV2 | CASENNYGYTF
TRBJ1-5 | TRBV5-4 | CASSLDGGRNQPQHF
TRBJ2-2 | TRBV12-3/TRBV12-4 | CASSLSSEGPDGELFF
TRBJ1-1 | TRBV12-3/TRBV12-4 | CASGDRTNTEAFF
TRBJ2-3 | TRBV7-9 | CASRRDRYHTDTQYF
TRBJ2-1 | TRBV6-1 | CASSVDLFYNEQFF
TRBJ2-1 | TRBV6-1 | CATHGREAHNEQFF
TRBJ2-2 | TRBV10-3 | CAITPGQNTGELFF
TRBJ2-1 | TRBV20-1 | CSARVLAGGDAQGYNEQFF
TRBJ2-7 | TRBV7-2 | CASSLGWGTVSYEQYF
TRBJ2-1 | TRBV9 | CASSVVPTLGGGKAYNEQFF
TRBJ2-2 | TRBV5-1 | CASSLEDRDLTGELFF
TRBJ2-1 | TRBV9 | CASSVSWASGSPSYNEQFF
TRBJ2-1 | TRBV7-2 | CASSLNSLDEQFF
TRBJ2-2 | TRBV20-1 | CSASPRGSGPGELFF
TRBJ2-7 | TRBV5-1 | CASTGRTGSHEQYF
TRBJ2-1 | TRBV20-1 | CSARDLGELAGIYNEQFF
TRBJ2-2 | TRBV28 | CASSSRTGANTGELFF
TRBJ2-4 | TRBV9 | CASSPYGTQDIQYF
TRBJ2-6 | TRBV24-1 | CATSDGAEAGANVLTF
TRBJ2-1 | TRBV7-6 | CASSSPPRYEQFF
TRBJ2-1 | TRBV9 | CASSGPGLAGLNEQFF
TRBJ1-1 | TRBV12-3/TRBV12-4 | CASSPGGLLNTEAFF
TRBJ2-5 | TRBV29-1 | CSVEEETVGTQYF
TRBJ2-1 | TRBV24-1 | CATTGVGEREQFF
TRBJ2-1 | TRBV7-9 | CASSLALRLNNEQFF
TRBJ2-1 | TRBV7-2 | CASSFGTGYLRGYNEQFF
TRBJ2-7 | TRBV7-9 | CASSLRFTDSGYSYEQYF
TRBJ1-2 | TRBV12-3/TRBV12-4 | CASSVNRANYGYTF
TRBJ2-1 | TRBV12-3/TRBV12-4 | CASSWDLSYNEQFF
TRBJ1-5 | TRBV7-8 | CASSTQGIKGQPQHF
TRBJ2-5 | TRBV19 | CASSMGVGWETQYF
TRBJ2-3 | TRBV5-5 | CASSQDLNTQYF
TRBJ1-1 | TRBV7-2 | CASSDGRWAAEAFF
TRBJ2-1 | TRBV7-2 | CASSSWAVANEQFF
TRBJ2-7 | TRBV7-2 | CASSLALMGKDEQYF
TRBJ2-7 | TRBV20-1 | CSARTSGLYEQYF
TRBJ2-3 | TRBV20-1 | CSPGGVADTQYF
TRBJ2-1 | TRBV29-1 | CSVGFGTGLYNEQFF
TRBJ1-1 | TRBV29-1 | CSVGGPTEAFF
TRBJ2-5 | TRBV25-1 | CASSELWGETQYF
TRBJ1-1 | TRBV5-5 | CASSLGSPTEAFF
TRBJ2-2 | TRBV12-3/TRBV12-4 | CASSEPRLLNTGELFF
TRBJ2-1 | TRBV5-4 | CASSRVSRGSSGDHEQFF